The rows below give T cell receptor beta chains drawn from one sample of a study of technical replicates of blood from a handful of donors. Repertoires were generated with immunoSEQ multiplex PCR, while TCRdb's copy carries only in-frame clones and drops some. The table has around 61,000 clones, approximately 97% seen once; the top ten hold around 0.19%. Sample: T cells isolated from PBMCs. Source of these receptors: a human donor in good health. Each CDR3 is given with its conserved first and last residue. Each record gives: J gene, V gene, clone size, D gene, CDR3 DNA, CDR3 protein. D genes are given only for firm matches. For some rows the clone size is stated as once, few or many, or as a class when expanded; others skip it.

TRBJ2-1	TRBV5-8	once	TRBD2	TGTGCCAGCACCCTTAGCGGGAGCTCCTACAATGAGCAGTTCTTC	CASTLSGSSYNEQFF
TRBJ2-1	TRBV5-1	-	TRBD1	TGCGCCAGCACATCCGGGACAGGGGGCCCGGGTTACAATGAGCAGTTCTTC	CASTSGTGGPGYNEQFF
TRBJ2-7	TRBV28	-	TRBD1	TGTGCCAGCGGAAACCCACAGGGGGCAGACACCTACGAGCAGTACTTC	CASGNPQGADTYEQYF
TRBJ1-6	TRBV6-6	-	TRBD1	TGTGCCAGCAGTTACTCAGGACAGGGTGGTAATTCACCCCTCCACTTT	CASSYSGQGGNSPLHF
TRBJ1-5	TRBV4-1	-	TRBD1	TGCGCCAGCAGCCGAGCTCTGATCGGGGACAGGAGATATAGCAATCAGCCCCAGCATTTT	CASSRALIGDRRYSNQPQHF
TRBJ2-4	TRBV11-3	-	-	TGTGCCATCAAGCCCCCGACAGTAGCCAAAAACATTCAGTACTTC	CAIKPPTVAKNIQYF
TRBJ2-2	TRBV4-1	-	TRBD2	TGCGCCAGCAGTCTAATAGCGGGAGGGGTCACCGGGGAGCTGTTTTTT	CASSLIAGGVTGELFF
TRBJ2-1	TRBV5-4	once	TRBD2	TGTGCCAGCAGGGGGACTAGCGGGGGGACCGACAATGAGCAGTTCTTC	CASRGTSGGTDNEQFF
TRBJ1-5	TRBV2	-	TRBD1	TGTGCCAGCAGTACGGGACAGGGGTTCCAGCCCCAGCATTTT	CASSTGQGFQPQHF
TRBJ2-3	TRBV4-2	-	-	TGTGCCAGCAGCCAAGATCAGGTCACAGATACGCAGTATTTT	CASSQDQVTDTQYF
TRBJ1-1	TRBV7-7	-	-	TGTGCTAGCAGCAAAACAGAGAACACTGAAGCTTTCTTT	CASSKTENTEAFF
TRBJ2-1	TRBV7-9	-	-	TGTGCCAGCAGCTTAGCGGGCGGGGAGCAGTTCTTC	CASSLAGGEQFF
TRBJ2-2	TRBV10-3	-	-	TGTGCCATCAGTGAGTCAAGCGGCACCGGGGAGCTGTTTTTT	CAISESSGTGELFF
TRBJ1-2	TRBV28	-	-	TGTGCCAGCAGTCCCTCCGACAGGTTTAACTATGGCTACACCTTC	CASSPSDRFNYGYTF
TRBJ2-2	TRBV30	-	-	TGTGCCTGGAGTGTAAGTCCAGTCGCCGGGGAGCTGTTTTTT	CAWSVSPVAGELFF
TRBJ2-7	TRBV11-2	-	-	TGTGCCAGCAGCTTAGCATCCTACGAGCAGTACTTC	CASSLASYEQYF
TRBJ1-4	TRBV19	-	TRBD1	TGTGCCAGTAGTATCGGACAGGGGAGAGCAAAACTGTTTTTT	CASSIGQGRAKLFF
TRBJ1-6	TRBV5-1	-	TRBD1	TGCGCCAGCAGCCTTGAGCCCGGGACAGCTTGGAGAACACCCCTCCACTTT	CASSLEPGTAWRTPLHF
TRBJ1-2	TRBV6-1	-	-	TGTGCCAGCAGTGAAAGAGGGGAGGGCGGTAACTATGGCTACACCTTC	CASSERGEGGNYGYTF
TRBJ1-1	TRBV5-4	-	-	TGTGCCAGCAGCTTGGAGTTTTTCCAGACTTTGAACACTGAAGCTTTCTTT	CASSLEFFQTLNTEAFF
TRBJ2-1	TRBV6-1	-	TRBD1	TGTGCCAGCAGTGAAGTGGGGACAGGGGGGGGTGGCGGGTCCGTGCAGTTCTTC	CASSEVGTGGGGGSVQFF
TRBJ2-7	TRBV7-9	-	TRBD1	TGTGCCAGCAGCTTCCGGGACAGGGCCTACGAGCAGTACTTC	CASSFRDRAYEQYF
TRBJ2-7	TRBV30	-	-	TGTGCCTGGAGTAGAGGGGGCTCCTACGAGCAGTACTTC	CAWSRGGSYEQYF
TRBJ1-1	TRBV9	few	-	TGTGCCAGCAGCAAAGGGGGTGGGTTGTACACTGAAGCTTTCTTT	CASSKGGGLYTEAFF
TRBJ2-1	TRBV29-1	-	TRBD2	TGCAGCGTTGAAGGGGGACTAGCGGGAGGGCCCAGCTCCTACAATGAGCAGTTCTTC	CSVEGGLAGGPSSYNEQFF
TRBJ2-7	TRBV15	once	TRBD1	TGTGCCACCAGCAGAGATAGGGACAGGGCGATCTACGAGCAGTACTTC	CATSRDRDRAIYEQYF
TRBJ1-5	TRBV7-6	-	TRBD1	TGTGCCAGCAGCTCCAACCAAGACAGGGTCGCTCAGCCCCAGCATTTT	CASSSNQDRVAQPQHF
TRBJ2-5	TRBV19	-	TRBD1	TGTGCCACCGCGGACAGGGCGGAGGAGACCCAGTACTTC	CATADRAEETQYF
TRBJ1-2	TRBV6-5	-	-	TGTGCCAGCAGGATTCCGGGACACGTCAATTATGGCTACACCTTC	CASRIPGHVNYGYTF
TRBJ1-3	TRBV5-6	-	-	TGTGCCAGCAGCCATGCCCAGGGCGCGGGAAACACCATATATTTT	CASSHAQGAGNTIYF
TRBJ2-2	TRBV4-1	-	TRBD2	TGCGCCAGCAGCCAAGAGCAACGGGGGGGCTCTAGCGTGAGGGAGCTGTTTTTT	CASSQEQRGGSSVRELFF
TRBJ1-1	TRBV11-2	once	-	TGTGCCAGCAGCTCCATCAGGGGCAGGGGGAACACTGAAGCTTTCTTT	CASSSIRGRGNTEAFF
TRBJ1-5	TRBV5-6	-	-	TGTGCCAGCAGCTTGTATGTGGCGTCGGGTGATCAGCCCCAGCATTTT	CASSLYVASGDQPQHF
TRBJ2-7	TRBV5-4	-	-	TGTGCCAGCAGTCACACCTCGGCCCCGGGGTACGAGCAGTACTTC	CASSHTSAPGYEQYF
TRBJ2-5	TRBV5-1	once	-	TGCGCCAGCAGCTTGGAGGCGGGAACGGGGGAGACCCAGTACTTC	CASSLEAGTGETQYF
TRBJ2-7	TRBV5-1	-	TRBD1	TGCGCCAGCAGCATTCGGACAGGAACCTCCTACGAGCAGTACTTC	CASSIRTGTSYEQYF
TRBJ2-3	TRBV5-1	-	-	TGCGCCAGCTATGTGGCGGGGCAGACAGATACGCAGTATTTT	CASYVAGQTDTQYF
TRBJ2-5	TRBV2	once	-	TGTGCCAGCAGTGATCCCTCCCGTAAAGAGACCCAGTACTTC	CASSDPSRKETQYF
TRBJ2-2	TRBV27	-	-	TGTGCCAGCAGTTTAATAGCGGACACGAACACCGGGGAGCTGTTTTTT	CASSLIADTNTGELFF
TRBJ1-2	TRBV5-6	-	-	TGTGCCAGCAGCTTGCGGGGCTATGGCTACACCTTC	CASSLRGYGYTF
TRBJ1-4	TRBV4-1	-	TRBD1	TGCGCCAGCAGCCAAGATCTCGGGACAGGGTATGAAAAACTGTTTTTT	CASSQDLGTGYEKLFF
TRBJ1-2	TRBV2	-	-	TGTGCCAGCAGTGACAGGGATTTAGGGGTTGGCTACACCTTC	CASSDRDLGVGYTF
TRBJ2-7	TRBV7-2	-	-	TGTGCCAGCAGCTTATTTAGTTTTGAGCAGTACTTC	CASSLFSFEQYF
TRBJ1-1	TRBV27	-	-	TGTGCCAGCAGTTCTATATATAGTGCGTGGGCGTCGGCTTTCTTT	CASSSIYSAWASAFF
TRBJ2-7	TRBV28	-	-	TGTGCCAGCAGTCCCTCCCTTTTAACCCCTAGCGCAAGGGCCTACGAGCAGTACTTC	CASSPSLLTPSARAYEQYF
TRBJ2-1	TRBV28	-	TRBD2	TGTGCCAGCAGCCGGACTAGCAATGAGCAGTTCTTC	CASSRTSNEQFF
TRBJ2-7	TRBV28	-	TRBD2	TGTGCCAGCGGAACAGCGGGAGTATTCACCGAGCAGTACTTC	CASGTAGVFTEQYF
TRBJ2-3	TRBV4-1	-	-	TGCGCCAGCAGCCCGGGTCCGAGCACAGATACGCAGTATTTT	CASSPGPSTDTQYF
TRBJ1-5	TRBV2	-	TRBD1	TGTGCCAGCAGTGAATTGAGGGGGCGAGACAATCAGCCCCAGCATTTT	CASSELRGRDNQPQHF
TRBJ2-1	TRBV7-6	-	TRBD2	TGTGCCAGCAGCTTAGCACGGACTAGCGGGAGGGCCAGGGCGATGGATGAGCAGTTCTTC	CASSLARTSGRARAMDEQFF
TRBJ1-5	TRBV6-6	-	-	TGTGCCACTGCCGTCGGGAGTTCCAATCAGCCCCAGCATTTT	CATAVGSSNQPQHF
TRBJ1-2	TRBV5-1	-	TRBD1	TGCGCCAGCAGCCGGACAGGGGATAACTATGGCTACACCTTC	CASSRTGDNYGYTF
TRBJ2-7	TRBV6-5	-	-	TGTGCCAGCGGTTGGACACAAGCCTCCTACGAGCAGTACTTC	CASGWTQASYEQYF
TRBJ2-1	TRBV4-1	-	-	TGCGCCAGCAGCCCCCTTGGGAGGAATGAGCAGTTCTTC	CASSPLGRNEQFF
TRBJ1-1	TRBV28	-	-	TGTGCCAGCAGTCAGAACACTGAAGCTTTCTTT	CASSQNTEAFF
TRBJ2-1	TRBV5-1	-	TRBD2	TGCGCCAGCAGCTTTCCTAGCGGGGGAGGAAACAATGAGCAGTTCTTC	CASSFPSGGGNNEQFF
TRBJ2-4	TRBV5-1	-	TRBD1	TGCGCCAGCAGCTCCGGGGCAGGGGGCGAGGACATTCAGTACTTC	CASSSGAGGEDIQYF
TRBJ1-1	TRBV12-5	-	TRBD1	TGTGCTAGTGGTTTGGTTTTGACAGGGGGCGGGGGTACTGAAGCTTTCTTT	CASGLVLTGGGGTEAFF
TRBJ2-7	TRBV5-6	-	-	TGTGCCAGCTCCTGGGGCCGCAGCCTCTACGAGCAGTACTTC	CASSWGRSLYEQYF